This TCR beta chain appears in the sequencing data of a study of early T cells in non-severe SARS-CoV-2 infection. Germline loops: CDR1 SGHRS, CDR2 YFSETQ. V lost 7 bases and J 8 bases, leaving 10 bases between the germline ends. The CDR3 has 11 residues. TCRdb used MiXCR to reprocess the 5' RACE reads, holding one entry per CDR3 protein. Here the sample spans about 66,000 distinct CDR3 sequences, over 20% being singletons. The chain is built from TRBV5-1 and TRBJ2-1; no firm D call. This specimen consisted of whole blood, obtained at baseline. This TCR was sampled from an adult who was a healthcare worker with PCR-confirmed SARS-CoV-2 infection or an uninfected control (not recorded which). The CDR3 is CASREYDEQFF. The CDR3 DNA sequence: TGCGCCAGCCGAGAGTACGATGAGCAGTTCTTC.